The clone carrying this T cell receptor (beta chain) was recorded a few times. Its antigen is not known. The source of the sample is a study of tumor-infiltrating lymphocytes in localized non-small cell lung cancer. Study outcomes and limitations: Different pieces of the same tissue went to different assays, confounding technical variation with intratumor heterogeneity.

This CDR3 is 11 amino acids long. Here immunoSEQ multiplex PCR was the method, and the copy in TCRdb shows in-frame clones only, minus some. The sample holds around 16,000 clones, roughly three quarters seen once. This clonotype was obtained from a human donor with non-small cell lung cancer. The rearrangement joins TRBV21-1 to TRBJ1-2. TRBV21-1 is a known pseudogene. Sequencing used lung tumor tissue. The CDR3 protein is CASSKCWGYTF. In DNA, the CDR3 is TGTGCCAGCAGCAAGTGTTGGGGATACACCTTC.